This T cell receptor beta chain appears in the sequencing data of a study of blood T cell repertoires in COVID-19. Study information: In each case, the material was cDNA or gDNA derived from T cells, B-cell-depleted T cells, or PBMCs.

The ends were cut back, 6 bases at V and 7 bases at J, with 13 bases in the middle. Germline-derived CDR1 and CDR2 are KGHSH and LQKENI. This CDR3 is 13 amino acids long. Authors' methods: Using reference gene primer amplification, nucleated cell counts were estimated. Data came from immunoSEQ multiplex PCR; TCRdb stores just in-frame clones and leaves some out. V, J and clone size derive from that table, while D and trimming were established from the DNA sequence. The sample lists about 270,000 clones, approximately 90% occurring once. This receptor was taken from a woman in her forties or fifties who had recovered from COVID-19. Sequenced input: PBMCs or T cells enriched from blood (not recorded which). The chain uses TRBV18 and TRBJ2-1; tentative D call: TRBD2 (6 bases). For the CDR3, the DNA is TGTGCCAGCTCGCCTTGGGGGGATAATGAGCAGTTCTTC. Amino acid sequence: CASSPWGDNEQFF.